This TCR beta chain was identified during a study of siplizumab effects on memory and regulatory T cells. V lost 2 bases and J lost 6, with 13 bases in between. This CDR3 region has 15 residues. CDR1 MNHEY and CDR2 SVGAGI come from the germline V gene. The table came from immunoSEQ multiplex PCR; TCRdb's copy has only in-frame clones and leaves some out. The table records roughly 26,000 clones, approximately 82% of them present only once. V gene TRBV6-5 combines with J gene TRBJ2-2; D possibly matches TRBD1 or TRBD2 (5 bases each). Source material: memory CD4+ T cells sorted from blood. The source is a human donor in good health. CDR3 nucleotides: TGTGCCAGCAGTTACGAGGGACCGACGTCCGGGGAGCTGTTTTTT. This gives the protein CASSYEGPTSGELFF.